Listed here are 20 T cell receptor beta chains from one sample, sequenced in a study of blood T cell repertoires in COVID-19. The table came from immunoSEQ multiplex PCR; TCRdb's copy has only in-frame clones and leaves some out. This table holds some 180,000 clones, around 83% found once. Sequencing used PBMCs or T cells enriched from blood (not recorded which). These receptors were taken from a man in his forties who had recovered from COVID-19.

The rearrangement uses TRBV10-2 and TRBJ1-1, with D possibly TRBD1 on 5 matching bases. Germline V gene data show CDR1 as WSHSY and CDR2 as SAAADI. Trimming removed 6 bases from V and 1 base from J, with 18 bases in between. The CDR3 is 16 amino acids. This chain's CDR3 is CASSPFAGRGNTEAFF. The CDR3 region has the DNA TGCGCCAGCAGCCCCTTTGCAGGTAGGGGGAACACTGAAGCTTTCTTT.

This chain links TRBV20-1 with TRBJ1-2, with D possibly being TRBD1 (6 bases). Trimming removed 5 bases from V and 11 bases from J, with 15 bases in between. CDR3 size: 11 residues. Per germline, CDR1 DFQATT and CDR2 SNEGSKA (reference sequence). Here the CDR3 reads CSASTGTSYTF. As DNA, the CDR3 is TGCAGTGCTTCCACCGGGACATCGTACACCTTC.

This chain links TRBV7-3 with TRBJ2-2; D not resolved. V was trimmed by 5 bases and J by 6 bases, leaving 19 bases between them. In germline, CDR1 is SGHTA, CDR2 FQGTGA. This CDR3 has 16 residues. The CDR3 here is CASSPARQPRAGELFF. CDR3 sequence (DNA): TGTGCCAGCAGCCCCGCCCGGCAGCCCCGGGCCGGGGAGCTGTTTTTT.

The rearrangement joins TRBV4-1 to TRBJ2-7; D unclear. Trimming removed 4 bases from V and 5 bases from J, with 18 bases in between. CDR1 and CDR2 (germline): MGHRA, YSYEKL. CDR3 size: 15 residues. The CDR3 reads CASSLGASSPDEQYF. The DNA for the CDR3 is TGCGCCAGCAGCCTTGGAGCCTCATCCCCCGACGAGCAGTACTTC.

The chain employs TRBV2 and TRBJ2-7; D is undetermined. This CDR3 is 11 amino acids long. Germline assignment: CDR1 SNHLY and CDR2 FYNNEI. V was shortened by 6 bases and J by 5 bases, with 8 bases between the two germline ends. Here the CDR3 DNA reads TGTGCCAGCAGCATACTAAACGAGCAGTACTTC. This codes for CASSILNEQYF.

The chain couples TRBV6-5 to TRBJ1-3; D uncertain. This CDR3 contains 13 residues. Trimming shortened V by 8 bases and J by 0 bases, and 8 bases separated the two germline ends. Germline V CDR1 and CDR2: MNHEY, SVGAGI. DNA for the CDR3: TGTGCCAGCGGAACAGCCTCTGGAAACACCATATATTTT. Translating it yields CASGTASGNTIYF.

The rearrangement joins TRBV14 to TRBJ1-4; the D is unclear. The CDR3 is 15 amino acids. Germline V gene sequence: CDR1 SGHDN, CDR2 FVKESK. The germline V and J ends were trimmed by 2 bases and 4 bases, with 11 bases remaining between them. The CDR3 sequence: CASSQWEGINEKLFF. Here the CDR3 DNA reads TGTGCCAGCAGCCAATGGGAGGGCATTAATGAAAAACTGTTTTTT.

On this clone itself: Its ends do not fully match the called genes, so a read error is possible. V usage is TRBV7-7 and J usage is TRBJ2-2; perhaps TRBD1 as D (5 bases). The CDR3 extends over 12 amino acids. Germline assignment: CDR1 SSHAT and CDR2 FNYEAQ (reference sequence). This chain's CDR3 is CASSLDSGELFF. In DNA, the CDR3 is TGTGCTAGCAGCTTAGACAGCGGGGAGCTGTTTTTT.

The genes are TRBV6-2 or TRBV6-3 and TRBJ2-2, with 7 nucleotides matching TRBD2. The junction had 17 bases not matched to a gene; V was cut back by 0 bases and J by 7 bases. The CDR3 runs to 19 residues. Per germline, CDR1 MNHEY and CDR2 SVGEGT. The CDR3 protein is CASSYSRVRRREMFGELFF. Written as DNA, the CDR3 is TGTGCCAGCAGTTACTCGCGCGTCCGCCGGCGGGAGATGTTCGGGGAGCTGTTTTTT.

V is TRBV4-1 and J is TRBJ2-3, with a possible D match to TRBD1 (5 bases). CDR3 size: 14 residues. Germline values: CDR1 MGHRA, CDR2 YSYEKL. Between the trimmed V and J ends, which lost 0 bases and 2 bases, there was a span of 6 bases. This chain's CDR3 is CASSQDGATDTQYF. The CDR3 coding sequence is TGCGCCAGCAGCCAAGATGGGGCCACAGATACGCAGTATTTT.

V gene TRBV24-1 combines with J gene TRBJ1-4; no clear D gene. Germline V gene sequence: CDR1 KGHDR, CDR2 SFDVKD. Trimming took off 10 bases at V and 2 bases at J, with 16 bases between the two ends. The CDR3 spans 15 residues. For the CDR3, the DNA is TGTGCCACTCCCCTCTTGATGAGGACTAATGAAAAACTGTTTTTT. Translating it yields CATPLLMRTNEKLFF.

The genes are TRBV5-4 and TRBJ1-4, with D tentatively TRBD1 (5 bases). This CDR3 is 14 amino acids long. Trimming stripped 1 base from V and 3 bases from J, with 7 bases between. The germline V gene encodes CDR1 SGHNT and CDR2 YYREEE (reference sequence). CDR3 in DNA: TGTGCCAGCAGCTTGCCAGGGCCTAATGAAAAACTGTTTTTT. It translates to CASSLPGPNEKLFF.

The rearrangement links TRBV6-4 to TRBJ2-7; TRBD1 matches 8 bases. Germline V CDR1 and CDR2: MRHNA, SNTAGT. The CDR3 consists of 14 residues. J gave up 0 bases and V 6 bases, and 4 bases lay outside the gene matches. This CDR3 is CASRARGLSYEQYF. The CDR3 region has the DNA TGTGCCAGCAGAGCCAGGGGGCTCTCCTACGAGCAGTACTTC.

The J gene is TRBJ2-3, the V gene TRBV30; 9 bases align to TRBD1. Germline V gene sequence: CDR1 GTSNPN, CDR2 SVGIG (reference sequence). This CDR3 is built from 14 residues. Trimming cost V 2 bases and J 4 bases; bases outside gene matches: 4. CDR3 in DNA: TGTGCCTGGAGTCCGGGACAGGGTGCAGATACGCAGTATTTT. Protein sequence: CAWSPGQGADTQYF.

CDR3: CASRGAGGNGYTF. The CDR3 bases are TGCGCCAGCAGGGGGGCAGGAGGCAATGGCTACACCTTC. V gene TRBV5-1 combines with J gene TRBJ1-2; perhaps TRBD1 as D (6 bases). The CDR3 has 13 residues. V dropped 5 bases and J dropped 6 bases, with 14 bases sitting between them. Germline assignment: CDR1 SGHRS and CDR2 YFSETQ.

The chain recombines TRBV19 with TRBJ2-5; TRBD2 is a possible D gene (6 bases). CDR3 length: 12 amino acids. The germline V gene has CDR1 LNHDA and CDR2 SQIVND (reference sequence). V was shortened by 5 bases and J by 9 bases, with 13 bases between the two germline ends. The CDR3 loop is CASSAGTVAQYF. The CDR3 DNA sequence: TGTGCCAGTAGTGCGGGAACGGTGGCCCAGTACTTC. The whole variable domain, remainder taken from reference TRBV19 and TRBJ2-5, is DGGITQSPKYLFRKEGQNVTLSCEQNLNHDAMYWYRQDPGQGLRLIYYSQIVNDFQKGDIAEGYSVSREKKESFPLTVTSAQKNPTAFYLCASSAGTVAQYFGPGTRLLVL.

The chain recombines TRBV29-1 with TRBJ2-5; TRBD1 might be the D (6 bases). The CDR3 consists of 17 residues. V was pared by 2 bases and J by 5 bases, with 24 bases between. The germline V gene has CDR1 SQVTM and CDR2 ANQGSEA. The DNA for the CDR3 is TGCAGCGTTGAAAGGGGGTCTTCGGGGTTCTTCGGCGAGACCCAGTACTTC. The encoded protein is CSVERGSSGFFGETQYF.

This clone was observed a single time. The J gene is TRBJ1-2, the V gene TRBV29-1, with D tentatively TRBD1 (6 bases). The V and J ends lost 7 bases and 0 bases respectively, with 15 bases between them. Germline CDR1 SQVTM, CDR2 ANQGSEA. This CDR3 is 14 amino acids long. The CDR3 DNA is TGCAGCGGCCTCGGGGACAAGCCTAACTATGGCTACACCTTC. This codes for CSGLGDKPNYGYTF.

The chain recombines TRBV27 with TRBJ2-2; D is ambiguous. Germline V gives CDR1 MNHEY, CDR2 SMNVEV (reference sequence). The CDR3 has 14 amino acids. V was shortened by 7 bases and J by 0 bases, with 9 bases between the two germline ends. The CDR3 spells CASMAVANTGELFF. The CDR3 DNA reads as TGTGCCAGCATGGCTGTCGCGAACACCGGGGAGCTGTTTTTT.

This chain links TRBV13 with TRBJ2-1; TRBD2 aligns across 11 bases. The trim removed 1 base at V and 5 bases at J, leaving 4 bases unmatched. The germline CDR1 and CDR2 sequences are PRHDT and FYEKMQ (reference sequence). The CDR3 extends over 16 amino acids. CDR3 loop: CASSLAGLAANNEQFF. The CDR3 DNA reads TGTGCCAGCAGCTTAGCGGGACTAGCGGCCAACAATGAGCAGTTCTTC.